These 21 T cell receptor beta chains were all obtained from the same sample, sequenced in a study of blood T cell repertoires in COVID-19. Assay: immunoSEQ multiplex PCR; the TCRdb copy retains only in-frame clones and omits some. The sample holds more than 300,000 clones, over 75% seen once. The specimen sequenced was PBMCs or T cells enriched from blood (not recorded which). These TCRs come from a woman under 30 who had recovered from COVID-19.

Points on this clone: Other DNA sequences in the sample encode the same CDR3. This chain joins TRBV19 and TRBJ1-1; D is possibly TRBD1 (5 bases). CDR1 is LNHDA, CDR2 SQIVND, per germline (reference sequence). This CDR3 has 13 residues. V shed 6 bases and J shed 0 bases, with 8 bases lying between them. CDR3 loop: CASRKTVNTEAFF. CDR3 coding DNA: TGTGCCAGTAGAAAGACAGTGAACACTGAAGCTTTCTTT.

This clone was seen only a few times. This rearrangement joins TRBV7-3 to TRBJ1-1; 9 nucleotides line up with TRBD1. Germline CDR1 reads SGHTA; CDR2 reads FQGTGA. The CDR3 sequence is 14 residues long. J gave up 1 base and V 3 bases, and 0 bases lay outside the gene matches. The CDR3 is CASSLGQGNTEAFF. DNA of the CDR3: TGTGCCAGCAGCTTGGGACAGGGGAACACTGAAGCTTTCTTT.

This chain uses TRBV5-1 with TRBJ1-2; 8 bases map to TRBD1. V lost 0 bases and J lost 4; bases outside the gene matches: 2. The CDR3 consists of 14 residues. The germline V gene encodes CDR1 SGHRS and CDR2 YFSETQ. The CDR3 nucleotides read TGCGCCAGCAGCTTGGAAGGGACAGGCTATGGCTACACCTTC. Protein sequence: CASSLEGTGYGYTF.

The chain links TRBV4-1 to TRBJ1-1, with 8 nucleotides matching TRBD1. The CDR3 runs to 14 residues. V lost 3 bases and J lost 5; bases outside the gene matches: 5. Germline CDR1 and CDR2: MGHRA and YSYEKL. CDR3 DNA: TGCGCCAGCAGCCACCTGACAGGGGATACTGAAGCTTTCTTT. As protein: CASSHLTGDTEAFF.

The V and J genes are TRBV28 and TRBJ2-7; tentative D call: TRBD2 (7 bases). The V gene lost 8 bases and the J gene lost 1 base, with 15 bases spanning the gap. Germline V gene lookup returns CDR1 MDHEN and CDR2 SYDVKM. This CDR3 is built from 14 residues. CDR3 protein: CASQEGGPSYEQYF. CDR3 sequence (DNA): TGTGCCAGCCAAGAGGGGGGGCCATCCTACGAGCAGTACTTC. The whole variable domain, filled in from reference TRBV28 and TRBJ2-7, reads DVKVTQSSRYLVKRTGEKVFLECVQDMDHENMFWYRQDPGLGLRLIYFSYDVKMKEKGDIPEGYSVSREKKERFSLILESASTNQTSMYLCASQEGGPSYEQYFGPGTRLTVT.

V is TRBV7-8 and J is TRBJ2-1, with 14 positions matching TRBD2. V trimming: 3 bases; J trimming: 14 bases; junction bases outside the gene matches: 3. CDR1 is SGHVS, CDR2 FQNEAQ, per germline. This CDR3 spans 13 amino acids. CDR3 loop: CASSLTSGGAKFF. Written as DNA, the CDR3 is TGTGCCAGCAGCTTGACTAGCGGGGGGGCGAAGTTCTTC.

This clone has just a few counts. The chain carries TRBV29-1 and TRBJ1-2; TRBD1 might be the D (5 bases). Germline V CDR1 and CDR2: SQVTM, ANQGSEA. The ends were cut back, 5 bases at V and 7 bases at J, with 26 bases in the middle. CDR3 length equals 16 residues. This CDR3 is CSVSSDPRGRESGYTF. As DNA, the CDR3 is TGCAGCGTTTCATCTGACCCGCGGGGCAGGGAGTCTGGCTACACCTTC.

This chain's CDR3 is CASSPTGTSPLHF. The CDR3 coding sequence is TGTGCCAGCAGTCCAACAGGGACCTCACCCCTCCACTTT. The chain is built from TRBV6-5 and TRBJ1-6; D might be TRBD1 (6 bases). V was shortened by 5 bases and J by 10 bases, with 12 bases between the two germline ends. The length of the CDR3 is 13 residues. Germline CDR1 and CDR2: MNHEY and SVGAGI.

This chain joins TRBV12-3 or TRBV12-4 and TRBJ1-2, with 9 bases that match TRBD1. The CDR3 contains 11 residues. J lost 13 bases, V lost 5 bases, and 5 bases had no gene match. CDR3 amino acids: CASSTGQGRTF. DNA of the CDR3: TGTGCCAGCAGTACCGGACAGGGGCGCACCTTC.

This chain's CDR3 is CASSLGGTGTGEQYF. The CDR3 DNA follows: TGTGCCAGCAGCTTAGGCGGGACAGGGACGGGCGAGCAGTACTTC. The chain recombines TRBV7-2 with TRBJ2-7, with 9 bases lining up with TRBD1. With V trimmed by 1 base and J by 6 bases, 7 bases remained unmatched. This CDR3 is 15 amino acids long. CDR1 SGHTA and CDR2 FQGNSA come from the germline V gene.

The chain joins TRBV30 to TRBJ1-6; 8 bases fit TRBD1. Looked up from germline, CDR1 is GTSNPN and CDR2 is SVGIG (reference sequence). The length of the CDR3 is 15 residues. The ends lost 1 base at V and 4 bases at J; junction bases unmatched: 3. The CDR3 nucleotides are TGTGCCTGGAGTGCAGGGGGCTCTTATAATTCACCCCTCCACTTT. Protein product: CAWSAGGSYNSPLHF.

The V gene is TRBV3-1 (or the pseudogene TRBV3-2), the J gene TRBJ1-2, with 8 bases that match TRBD1. Germline V gene data show CDR1 as LGHDT and CDR2 as YNNKEL (reference sequence). J was trimmed by 4 bases and V by 1 base; bases with no gene match: 5. The CDR3 totals 15 residues. This CDR3 reads CASSQAGQGGYGYTF. The CDR3, as DNA: TGTGCCAGCAGCCAAGCCGGACAGGGAGGCTATGGCTACACCTTC.

V gene TRBV5-6 combines with J gene TRBJ1-2; unclear D gene. This CDR3 spans 13 amino acids. V lost 1 base and J 3 bases, leaving 7 bases between the germline ends. Germline V gene data show CDR1 as SGHDT and CDR2 as YYEEEE. DNA for the CDR3: TGTGCCAGCAGCTTGTCTCCGGACTATGGCTACACCTTC. It yields the protein CASSLSPDYGYTF.

This chain connects TRBV28 to TRBJ1-1; 10 bases line up with TRBD1. The length of the CDR3 is 14 residues. V dropped 5 bases and J dropped 3; count of bases not matched to a gene: 3. Germline assignment: CDR1 MDHEN and CDR2 SYDVKM. This CDR3 reads CASSTGQGHTEAFF. In DNA, the CDR3 is TGTGCCAGCAGTACGGGACAGGGGCACACTGAAGCTTTCTTT.

The CDR3: CASSLGEETGPKETQYF. In DNA form, the CDR3 reads TGTGCCAGCAGTTTAGGGGAGGAGACAGGGCCCAAAGAGACCCAGTACTTC. This chain joins TRBV27 and TRBJ2-5, with TRBD1 as a possible D gene (7 bases). The CDR3 has 17 amino acids. V gave up 2 bases and J gave up 3 bases, with 19 bases separating them. Germline loops: CDR1 MNHEY, CDR2 SMNVEV (reference sequence).

The rearrangement joins TRBV29-1 to TRBJ2-3, with 12 bases lining up with TRBD2. CDR3 length: 16 amino acids. V trimming: 4 bases; J trimming: 4 bases; junction bases outside the gene matches: 9. CDR1 is SQVTM and CDR2 is ANQGSEA in the germline V gene. CDR3 sequence reads: CSVVPRLAGAADTQYF. In DNA form, the CDR3 reads TGCAGCGTTGTCCCTAGACTAGCGGGAGCGGCAGATACGCAGTATTTT.

The J gene is TRBJ1-6, the V gene TRBV30; D is undetermined. The CDR3 is 12 amino acids. Per the germline V gene, CDR1 is GTSNPN and CDR2 is SVGIG (reference sequence). V lost 1 base to trimming and J lost 4 bases, with 2 bases between them. The chain's CDR3 is CAWSAYNSPLHF. The CDR3 DNA is TGTGCCTGGAGTGCGTATAATTCACCCCTCCACTTT.

The rearrangement joins TRBV29-1 to TRBJ2-1; tentatively, D is TRBD1 (7 bases). V lost 6 bases, J lost 8 bases, and 20 bases lay in between. CDR1 and CDR2 (germline): SQVTM, ANQGSEA. This CDR3 comprises 14 residues. In DNA, the CDR3 is TGCAGCGTCCTCGGGGGTGCAGGGGGTTATGAGCAGTTCTTC. As protein: CSVLGGAGGYEQFF.

This rearrangement joins TRBV4-1 to TRBJ1-2; D may be TRBD1 (5 bases). The CDR3 has 16 amino acids. Trimming left V 4 bases short and J 4 bases short, with 19 bases between. Germline V gene sequence: CDR1 MGHRA, CDR2 YSYEKL. The CDR3 bases are TGCGCCAGCAGCCTCCAAAGCAGGGCAACCCCCTATGGCTACACCTTC. This encodes CASSLQSRATPYGYTF.

The V gene is TRBV19, the J gene TRBJ2-2; tentatively, D is TRBD1 (5 bases). V was shortened by 3 bases and J by 5 bases, with 13 bases between the two germline ends. The CDR3 has 15 amino acids. CDR1 is LNHDA and CDR2 is SQIVND in the germline V gene (reference sequence). CDR3 nucleotide sequence: TGTGCCAGTAGTATCTCGGCAGGGATGACCGGGGAGCTGTTTTTT. Its translation: CASSISAGMTGELFF.

This rearrangement joins TRBV27 to TRBJ1-4, with D maybe TRBD1 (6 bases). CDR3 length equals 13 residues. Per the germline V gene, CDR1 is MNHEY and CDR2 is SMNVEV (reference sequence). V was cut by 6 bases and J by 4 bases, with 9 bases left in between. CDR3 amino acids: CASSPDSNEKLFF. In DNA form, the CDR3 reads TGTGCCAGCAGCCCGGACAGTAATGAAAAACTGTTTTTT.